The 25 T cell receptor beta chains reported below all come from one sample, sequenced in a study of blood T cells in healthy people across ages (dated by TCRdb to between 2015 and 2017). Library method: 5' RACE. A second 7 to 11 cycle PCR used a sample-barcoded 5' primer and a J-beta primer mix. In TCRdb, the public reads were trimmed at Q25 with fastp and aligned with MiXCR, with productive beta chains retained. Every entry covers one CDR3 protein and lists the most common genes and DNA from its rows. The sample table lists fewer than 2 million distinct CDR3 sequences, 39% of them with a count of one. The leading ten clones occupy roughly 23% of the sample. Sample: blood. These receptors all come from a human donor in good health.

This chain links TRBV6-5 with TRBJ1-6; D is uncertain. CDR3 length: 13 amino acids. CDR1 and CDR2 from the germline V gene are MNHEY and SVGAGI. V lost 6 bases and J lost 6, with 9 bases in between. The CDR3 sequence: CASSDGVNSPLHF. The DNA of the CDR3 is TGTGCCAGCAGCGACGGAGTTAATTCACCCCTCCACTTT.

This clonotype came up a few times. The chain uses TRBV7-2 and TRBJ2-5; TRBD1 might be the D (5 bases). V was pared by 1 base and J by 1 base, with 7 bases between. Germline V gene data show CDR1 as SGHTA and CDR2 as FQGNSA. The CDR3 is 14 residues long. The CDR3 reads CASSLVRVQETQYF. The CDR3 DNA is TGTGCCAGCAGCTTAGTCAGGGTCCAAGAGACCCAGTACTTC.

In regard to this clonotype: One end of the junction fails to match germline, which may point to a read error. This chain's CDR3 is CASSSSGREQFF. CDR3 coding DNA: TGCGCCAGCAGCTCTAGCGGGAGGGAGCAGTTCTTT. This sequence joins TRBV5-1 and TRBJ2-1; TRBD2 matches 12 bases. CDR3 length equals 12 residues. Germline assignment: CDR1 SGHRS and CDR2 YFSETQ.

This clonotype was seen only a few times. J is TRBJ2-7 and V is TRBV11-2, with D unresolved. The CDR3 sequence is 13 residues long. Germline CDR1 reads SGHAT; CDR2 reads FQNNGV. The V end was cut by 4 bases, the J end by 1 base, with 8 bases between. The CDR3 region is CASSSIKSYEQYF. The CDR3 DNA is TGTGCCAGCAGCTCGATAAAATCCTACGAGCAGTACTTC.

This clonotype was seen more than once but under ten times. V gene TRBV6-5 combines with J gene TRBJ1-1; 10 bases map to TRBD1. From germline, CDR1 is MNHEY and CDR2 SVGAGI. The CDR3 runs 14 residues. J was trimmed by 3 bases and V by 6 bases; bases with no gene match: 4. The CDR3 DNA is TGTGCCAGCAGGCTGACAGGGGGCTACACTGAAGCTTTCTTT. Translating it yields CASRLTGGYTEAFF.

Worth noting for this clonotype: The junction and the germline gene differ at one end; a read error may be behind it. The chain recombines TRBV20-1 with TRBJ2-5, with D unresolved. This CDR3 has 13 amino acids. The germline V gene encodes CDR1 DFQATT and CDR2 SNEGSKA (reference sequence). This CDR3 reads CGASGRNQETQYF. The CDR3 DNA sequence: TGCGGTGCTTCCGGACGGAACCAAGAGACCCAGTACTTC.

The V call is TRBV7-2, the J call TRBJ2-7; TRBD2 aligns across 10 bases. V lost 5 bases, J lost 2 bases, and 12 bases stayed unmatched. The germline CDR1 and CDR2 sequences are SGHTA and FQGNSA. This CDR3 spans 17 amino acids. CDR3 sequence (DNA): TGTGCCAGCAGCCCCAGACTAGCGGGCTCGGTCCCCTACGAGCAGTACTTC. Translating it yields CASSPRLAGSVPYEQYF.

V is TRBV30 and J is TRBJ2-7; TRBD2 matches 8 bases. Germline lookup yields CDR1 GTSNPN and CDR2 SVGIG (reference sequence). The V gene end was trimmed by 6 bases and the J gene end by 2 bases; junction bases not matched to a gene: 9. CDR3 length: 14 amino acids. In DNA, the CDR3 is TGTGCCTGTCGGTTGCGGGGGGAAACCTACGAGCAGTACTTC. Protein: CACRLRGETYEQYF.

With respect to this clonotype: One end of the junction varies from germline; a read error may be responsible. The chain recombines TRBV29-1 with TRBJ1-2; TRBD1 is a possible D gene (5 bases). CDR1 SQVTM and CDR2 ANQGSEA come from the germline V gene. The CDR3 extends over 12 amino acids. CDR3 protein: CCVYGRDYGYTF. The DNA of the CDR3 is TGCTGCGTTTATGGCAGGGACTATGGCTACACCTTC. Complete variable domain (other parts from reference TRBV29-1 and TRBJ1-2): SAVISQKPSRDICQRGTSLTIQCQVDSQVTMMFWYRQQPGQSLTLIATANQGSEATYESGFVIDKFPISRPNLTFSTLTVSNMSPEDSSIYLCCVYGRDYGYTFGSGTRLTVV.

This clonotype was seen only a few times. V usage is TRBV10-3 and J usage is TRBJ1-5, with D maybe TRBD1 (6 bases). The CDR3 extends over 19 amino acids. CDR1 is ENHRY, CDR2 SYGVKD, per germline. The V end lost 0 bases, the J end lost 0 bases, and 18 bases lay between the germline ends. The DNA of the CDR3 is TGTGCCATCAGTGAGTCGATTAGGAGTAGGGACAATAGCAATCAGCCCCAGCATTTT. It encodes CAISESIRSRDNSNQPQHF.

The chain joins TRBV7-9 to TRBJ1-6, with D hard to call. The V gene lost 1 base and the J gene lost 8 bases, with 12 bases spanning the gap. There are 15 residues in the CDR3. Germline assignment: CDR1 SEHNR and CDR2 FQNEAQ (reference sequence). The CDR3 reads CASSLGGLYDSPLHF. Here the CDR3 DNA reads TGTGCCAGCAGCTTAGGCGGTCTATATGATTCACCCCTCCACTTT.

The chain carries TRBV29-1 and TRBJ1-2; TRBD1 might be the D (5 bases). V dropped 5 bases and J dropped 3 bases, with 16 bases sitting between them. Germline loops: CDR1 SQVTM, CDR2 ANQGSEA. The CDR3 sequence is 14 residues long. This CDR3 reads CSVRLSGRDYGYTF. CDR3 coding DNA: TGCAGCGTTAGGCTTTCGGGACGGGACTATGGCTACACCTTC.

The chain employs TRBV10-3 and TRBJ1-1, with D uncertain. The CDR3 is 12 residues long. V was cut by 5 bases and J by 3 bases, with 7 bases left in between. Germline loops: CDR1 ENHRY, CDR2 SYGVKD. CDR3 in amino acids: CAISRRDTEAFF. CDR3 sequence (DNA): TGTGCCATCAGTCGCCGGGACACTGAAGCTTTCTTT.

This rearrangement joins TRBV7-2 to TRBJ2-3; D ambiguous. Germline V gene sequence: CDR1 SGHTA, CDR2 FQGNSA. The germline V and J ends were trimmed by 0 bases and 0 bases, with 13 bases remaining between them. This CDR3 is built from 17 residues. The CDR3 coding sequence is TGTGCCAGCAGCTTAGCGTTCAGGCGTCATAGCACAGATACGCAGTATTTT. Residues: CASSLAFRRHSTDTQYF. Filled out from reference TRBV7-2 and TRBJ2-3, the complete variable domain reads GAGVSQSPSNKVTEKGKDVELRCDPISGHTALYWYRQSLGQGLEFLIYFQGNSAPDKSGLPSDRFSAERTGGSVSTLTIQRTQQEDSAVYLCASSLAFRRHSTDTQYFGPGTRLTVL.

This clonotype was seen only a few times. The gene calls are TRBV4-1 and TRBJ2-3; D is uncertain. The germline CDR1 and CDR2 sequences are MGHRA and YSYEKL. The length of the CDR3 is 14 residues. The V gene lost 2 bases and the J gene lost 6 bases, with 12 bases spanning the gap. CDR3 bases: TGCGCCAGCAGCCAAAGTCGTAGTTTGGATACGCAGTATTTT. This encodes CASSQSRSLDTQYF.

V and J are TRBV9 and TRBJ1-3; possibly TRBD1 for D (6 bases). V lost 3 bases and J lost 0, with 13 bases in between. The germline CDR1 and CDR2 sequences are SGDLS and YYNGEE. The CDR3 covers 16 residues. CDR3: CASSGGQMRSGNTIYF. DNA of the CDR3: TGTGCCAGCAGCGGAGGACAGATGCGCTCTGGAAACACCATATATTTT.

This clonotype was seen more than once but under ten times. The chain carries TRBV13 and TRBJ2-5, with D perhaps given as TRBD1 or TRBD2 (5 bases each). The CDR3 has 13 amino acids. Germline V lookup: CDR1 PRHDT, CDR2 FYEKMQ (reference sequence). The V and J ends lost 8 bases and 0 bases respectively, with 10 bases between them. The DNA for the CDR3 is TGTGCCAGCGGAAGGGGAGACCAAGAGACCCAGTACTTC. It is translated as CASGRGDQETQYF.

This CDR3 is CSARDSARVDYEQYF. The DNA for the CDR3 is TGCAGTGCTAGAGATTCCGCCAGGGTCGATTACGAGCAGTACTTC. The chain links TRBV20-1 to TRBJ2-7; possibly TRBD1 for D (5 bases). This CDR3 is built from 15 residues. Germline V lookup: CDR1 DFQATT, CDR2 SNEGSKA (reference sequence). The V gene lost 0 bases and the J gene lost 4 bases, with 16 bases spanning the gap.

The gene calls are TRBV5-8 and TRBJ2-4; D gene unclear. The last part of the DNA fits TRBJ2-5 better; the J call may be wrong. CDR3 length: 14 amino acids. The germline V gene encodes CDR1 SGHTS and CDR2 YDEGEE. CDR3 amino acids: CASSPRKGRETQYF. The CDR3 nucleotides read TGTGCCAGCAGCCCGCGGAAAGGAAGGGAGACCCAGTACTTC.

The rearrangement links TRBV5-1 to TRBJ1-3; D is uncertain. Germline-derived CDR1 and CDR2 are SGHRS and YFSETQ. V shed 4 bases and J shed 1 base, with 9 bases lying between them. The CDR3 sequence is 14 residues long. The CDR3 protein is CASSPQYSGNTIYF. CDR3 coding DNA: TGCGCCAGCAGCCCACAGTATTCTGGAAACACCATATATTTT.

V usage is TRBV11-2 and J usage is TRBJ1-2, with TRBD1 matching 9 bases. The trim removed 5 bases at V and 2 bases at J, leaving 6 bases unmatched. In germline, CDR1 is SGHAT, CDR2 FQNNGV. The CDR3 consists of 15 residues. The CDR3 region is CASSGGTGLNYGYTF. CDR3 nucleotides: TGTGCCAGCAGCGGGGGGACAGGGTTAAACTATGGCTACACCTTC.

The chain employs TRBV20-1 and TRBJ1-1, with D perhaps TRBD1 (5 bases). The CDR3 length is 14 residues. V was cut by 0 bases and J by 1 base, with 9 bases left in between. From germline, CDR1 is DFQATT and CDR2 SNEGSKA (reference sequence). CDR3 region: CSARDRTRNTEAFF. The CDR3 coding sequence is TGCAGTGCTAGAGATAGGACAAGGAACACTGAAGCTTTCTTT.

This clonotype was detected a few times. This sequence joins TRBV5-1 and TRBJ2-4, with TRBD1 matching 9 bases. Germline lookup yields CDR1 SGHRS and CDR2 YFSETQ. The CDR3 length is 15 residues. After removal of 4 bases from V and 15 bases from J, the junction contained 17 bases not matched to a gene. In DNA, the CDR3 is TGCGCCAGCAGCCTGGGGACAGGGTTGGCCTACGAGCGGTACTTC. Amino acid sequence: CASSLGTGLAYERYF. Full variable domain (outside the CDR3, taken from reference TRBV5-1 and TRBJ2-4): KAGVTQTPRYLIKTRGQQVTLSCSPISGHRSVSWYQQTPGQGLQFLFEYFSETQRNKGNFPGRFSGRQFSNSRSEMNVSTLELGDSALYLCASSLGTGLAYERYFGAGTRLSVL.

The chain couples TRBV21-1 to TRBJ1-1. TRBV21-1 is annotated as a pseudogene. The length of the CDR3 is 17 residues. CDR3 bases: TGTGCCAGCAGCCCCATAATGACGTGGGTAGAAGGCACTGAAGCTTTCTTT. It specifies CASSPIMTWVEGTEAFF.

This clonotype was seen more than once but under ten times. The genes are TRBV6-2 or TRBV6-3 and TRBJ1-6, with 8 bases that match TRBD1. Per germline, CDR1 MNHEY and CDR2 SVGEGT. The CDR3 has 15 residues. Trimming cost V 6 bases and J 10 bases; bases outside gene matches: 11. The CDR3 is CASSLGGQGTSPLHF. CDR3 nucleotides: TGTGCCAGCAGCTTGGGAGGACAGGGTACCTCACCCCTCCACTTT.